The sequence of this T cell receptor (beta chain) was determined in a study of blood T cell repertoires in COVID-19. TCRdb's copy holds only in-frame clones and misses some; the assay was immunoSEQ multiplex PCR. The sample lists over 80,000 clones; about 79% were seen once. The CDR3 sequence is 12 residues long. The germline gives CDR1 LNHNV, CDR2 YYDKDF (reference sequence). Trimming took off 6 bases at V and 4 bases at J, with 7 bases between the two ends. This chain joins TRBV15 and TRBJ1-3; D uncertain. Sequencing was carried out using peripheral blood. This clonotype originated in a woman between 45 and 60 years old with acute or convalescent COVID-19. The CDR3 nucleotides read TGTGCCACCAGGGAGGGAGGAAACACCATATATTTT. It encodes CATREGGNTIYF. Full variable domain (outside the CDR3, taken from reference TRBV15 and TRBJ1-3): DAMVIQNPRYQVTQFGKPVTLSCSQTLNHNVMYWYQQKSSQAPKLLFHYYDKDFNNEADTPDNFQSRRPNTSFCFLDIRSPGLGDTAMYLCATREGGNTIYFGEGSWLTVV.